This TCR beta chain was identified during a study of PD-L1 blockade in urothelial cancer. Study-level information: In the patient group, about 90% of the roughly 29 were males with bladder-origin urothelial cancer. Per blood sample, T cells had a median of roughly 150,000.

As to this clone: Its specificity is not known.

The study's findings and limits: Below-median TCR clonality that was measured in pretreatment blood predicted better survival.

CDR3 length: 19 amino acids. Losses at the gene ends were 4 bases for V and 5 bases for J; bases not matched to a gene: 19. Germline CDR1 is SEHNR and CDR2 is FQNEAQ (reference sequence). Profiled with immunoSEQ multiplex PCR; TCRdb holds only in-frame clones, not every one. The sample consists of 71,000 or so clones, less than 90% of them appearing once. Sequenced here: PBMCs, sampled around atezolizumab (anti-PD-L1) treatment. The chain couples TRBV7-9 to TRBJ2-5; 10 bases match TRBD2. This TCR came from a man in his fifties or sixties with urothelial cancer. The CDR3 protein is CASSSNTLLEREGGETQYF. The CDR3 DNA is TGTGCCAGCAGCTCTAACACTCTGCTCGAGCGGGAGGGTGGGGAGACCCAGTACTTC.